The source of this T cell receptor beta chain is a study of beta chain features in type 1 diabetes. Overall study findings and caveats: The naive, central memory and Treg TCRB repertoires showed an apparent similarity that was greater among patients than among healthy donors. PCR, the amplification step, might favor shorter templates, equally in patients and controls.

This CDR3 has 15 residues. Germline-derived CDR1 and CDR2 are SGHRS and YFSETQ. V was pared by 4 bases and J by 0 bases, with 6 bases of the junction left unmatched. This clone appeared a few times. Its antigen is still unknown. By way of CD45RO/CCR7/CD25/CD127/CD95/CD27, the CD4+ regulatory, stem cell-like memory, central memory and naive cells were sorted. Each population that was sorted was more than 95% pure. What was sequenced were expressed TCRB transcripts, since all of the isolated RNA had been reverse transcribed. This table comes from immunoSEQ multiplex PCR, and its TCRdb copy is limited to in-frame clones, with some not included. This table has fewer than 250,000 clones, 9.6% appearing once.

V usage is TRBV5-1 and J usage is TRBJ1-2; 7 nucleotides agree with TRBD1. Sequencing was done on a sample of naive CD4+ T cells from blood. The TCR sequence derives from a woman aged 18 to 35 in good health. CDR3 protein: CASSLQGGTNYGYTF. For the CDR3, the DNA is TGCGCCAGCAGCCTTCAGGGGGGAACTAACTATGGCTACACCTTC.